This is a list of T cell receptor beta chains from one sample in a study of neoadjuvant nivolumab and ipilimumab in lung cancer. The method was immunoSEQ multiplex PCR; TCRdb's version includes in-frame clones alone and lacks a portion of them. The data hold about 28,000 clones, with approximately 80% observed a single time. The specimen was tumor tissue, collected after neoadjuvant nivolumab, alone or with ipilimumab, at or shortly before surgery. The receptors were gathered from an adult with non-small cell lung cancer. Both conserved end residues are part of each CDR3. D genes are given only for firm matches. Only part of the rows carry a size: once, few, many, or a class if the clone is expanded.

clone size	V gene	J gene	D gene	CDR3 protein	CDR3 DNA
NA	TRBV6-5	TRBJ1-5	NA	CASSYAGNQPQHF	TGTGCCAGCAGTTATGCAGGGAATCAGCCCCAGCATTTT
NA	TRBV9	TRBJ1-2	NA	CASSAPPSYGYTF	TGTGCCAGCAGCGCGCCCCCTTCCTATGGCTACACCTTC
NA	TRBV7-2	TRBJ1-2	TRBD1	CASSSGQNYGYTF	TGTGCCAGCAGCTCGGGACAGAACTATGGCTACACCTTC
NA	TRBV5-1	TRBJ2-6	TRBD2	CASSLVGGRGSGANVLTF	TGCGCCAGCAGCTTGGTGGGAGGGCGGGGGTCTGGGGCCAACGTCCTGACTTTC
once	TRBV9	TRBJ2-5	NA	CASSSRNQETQYF	TGTGCCAGCAGCTCCCGAAACCAAGAGACCCAGTACTTC
NA	TRBV10-3	TRBJ1-2	TRBD1	CAISTGTGDYGYTF	TGTGCCATCAGCACCGGGACAGGGGACTATGGCTACACCTTC
NA	TRBV29-1	TRBJ1-2	NA	CSVVAMSANYGYTF	TGCAGCGTTGTGGCGATGTCAGCTAACTATGGCTACACCTTC
NA	TRBV12-5	TRBJ1-1	NA	CASIGGVMNTEAFF	TGTGCTAGTATCGGAGGAGTCATGAACACTGAAGCTTTCTTT
NA	TRBV20-1	TRBJ2-4	TRBD1	CSAKTGEIQYF	TGCAGTGCAAAGACAGGGGAGATTCAGTACTTC
few	TRBV9	TRBJ1-2	NA	CASSVAGGTYGYTF	TGTGCCAGCAGCGTAGCAGGCGGCACATATGGCTACACCTTC
few	TRBV5-1	TRBJ1-2	TRBD1	CASSLGQGIGYTF	TGCGCCAGCAGCTTGGGACAGGGAATTGGCTACACCTTC
NA	TRBV5-1	TRBJ2-2	NA	CASSLKTDTGELFF	TGCGCCAGCAGCTTGAAGACGGACACCGGGGAGCTGTTTTTT
NA	TRBV10-2	TRBJ1-1	TRBD1	CASSPTGVYKAFF	TGCGCCAGCAGCCCGACAGGGGTCTACAAAGCTTTCTTT
NA	TRBV2	TRBJ1-5	NA	CASSEGDQPQHF	TGTGCCAGCAGTGAGGGGGATCAGCCCCAGCATTTT
NA	TRBV7-6	TRBJ2-5	TRBD2	CASSPQGTSGETQYF	TGTGCCAGCAGCCCACAAGGGACTAGCGGGGAGACCCAGTACTTC
NA	TRBV11-2	TRBJ2-3	TRBD2	CASSLEGSSGGSRYF	TGTGCCAGCAGCTTAGAAGGATCTAGCGGGGGTTCGAGGTATTTT
medium-sized	TRBV5-1	TRBJ2-3	TRBD1	CASSSGQGWTDTQYF	TGCGCCAGCAGCTCCGGACAGGGATGGACAGATACGCAGTATTTT
once	TRBV30	TRBJ2-6	TRBD2	CAWSDKGRGGNVLTF	TGTGCCTGGAGTGATAAAGGGCGGGGGGGCAACGTCCTGACTTTC
NA	TRBV11-2	TRBJ2-7	TRBD1	CASSLTGGEQYF	TGTGCCAGCAGCTTAACAGGGGGGGAGCAGTACTTC
once	TRBV7-2	TRBJ1-4	NA	CASSPQGSEKLFF	TGTGCCAGCAGCCCGCAAGGTTCCGAGAAACTGTTTTTT
NA	TRBV11-2	TRBJ2-1	TRBD2	CASSSRPSGGISYNEQFF	TGTGCCAGCAGCTCTAGGCCTAGCGGGGGTATCTCCTACAATGAGCAGTTCTTC
NA	TRBV7-9	TRBJ1-6	TRBD1	CASTTTGVNSPLHF	TGTGCCAGCACCACAACAGGGGTGAATTCACCCCTCCACTTT
medium-sized	TRBV7-3	TRBJ2-3	NA	CASSWTDTDTQYF	TGTGCCAGCAGCTGGACAGACACAGATACGCAGTATTTT
NA	TRBV6-6	TRBJ1-2	NA	CASSYTAVYGYTF	TGTGCCAGCAGTTACACAGCTGTCTATGGCTACACCTTC
NA	TRBV18	TRBJ1-4	NA	CASSEGDEKLFF	TGTGCCAGCTCAGAGGGGGATGAAAAACTGTTTTTT
few	TRBV5-1	TRBJ1-1	NA	CASSSTSPGETEAFF	TGCGCCAGCAGCTCAACCTCCCCAGGGGAAACTGAAGCTTTCTTT
NA	TRBV5-1	TRBJ1-1	TRBD1	CASSRGTVAEAFF	TGCGCCAGCAGCCGTGGGACAGTCGCTGAAGCTTTCTTT
NA	TRBV5-1	TRBJ2-1	TRBD2	CASSWGTSVSNEQFF	TGCGCCAGCAGCTGGGGGACTAGCGTTTCCAATGAGCAGTTCTTC
NA	TRBV5-5	TRBJ1-1	NA	CASSSLWGFTAEAFF	TGTGCCAGCAGCTCCCTTTGGGGGTTTACCGCTGAAGCTTTCTTT
few	TRBV30	TRBJ2-7	NA	CAWRGPGDGYYEQYF	TGTGCCTGGAGGGGTCCCGGAGACGGATACTACGAGCAGTACTTC
NA	TRBV5-4	TRBJ2-2	NA	CASTNAGELFF	TGTGCCAGCACGAACGCCGGGGAGCTGTTTTTT
NA	TRBV5-4	TRBJ2-7	NA	CASSYGTPGYEQYF	TGTGCCAGCAGCTACGGGACCCCGGGCTACGAGCAGTACTTC
NA	TRBV11-3	TRBJ2-1	NA	CASSLGIDGEQFF	TGTGCCAGCAGCTTAGGGATAGACGGTGAGCAGTTCTTC
NA	TRBV6-5	TRBJ2-7	TRBD2	CASSPSGGSYEQYF	TGTGCCAGCAGTCCTAGCGGGGGCTCCTACGAGCAGTACTTC
NA	TRBV4-2	TRBJ1-1	NA	CASSQVDRRNTEAFF	TGTGCCAGCAGCCAGGTTGACAGACGAAACACTGAAGCTTTCTTT
NA	TRBV10-1	TRBJ2-5	NA	CASRLQETQYF	TGCGCCAGCAGACTCCAAGAGACCCAGTACTTC
NA	TRBV18	TRBJ2-1	NA	CASSPWDVNEQFF	TGTGCCAGCTCACCGTGGGACGTCAATGAGCAGTTCTTC
NA	TRBV7-9	TRBJ2-2	NA	CASSLDTDNGELFF	TGTGCCAGCAGCTTAGACACAGATAACGGGGAGCTGTTTTTT
NA	TRBV19	TRBJ1-1	NA	CASSIILNTEAFF	TGTGCCAGTAGTATCATATTGAACACTGAAGCTTTCTTT
NA	TRBV6-5	TRBJ1-1	TRBD1	CASSYRGRDTEAFF	TGTGCCAGCAGCTACAGGGGAAGGGACACTGAAGCTTTCTTT
NA	TRBV7-2	TRBJ1-2	NA	CASSLSQGRDGYTF	TGTGCCAGCAGCTTGTCACAGGGTAGGGATGGCTACACCTTC
NA	TRBV5-1	TRBJ2-7	NA	CASSLVPAPLYEQYF	TGCGCCAGCAGCTTGGTTCCCGCACCTCTTTACGAGCAGTACTTC
NA	TRBV4-1	TRBJ1-2	NA	CASSQEEQGFYGYTF	TGCGCCAGCAGCCAAGAAGAACAGGGTTTTTATGGCTACACCTTC
NA	TRBV28	TRBJ1-2	NA	CASSNFNYGYTF	TGTGCCAGCAGTAACTTTAACTATGGCTACACCTTC
NA	TRBV19	TRBJ1-5	NA	CASSSDRNSNQPQHF	TGTGCCAGTAGTAGTGACAGGAATAGCAATCAGCCCCAGCATTTT
NA	TRBV6-5	TRBJ2-1	NA	CASSTGYNEQFF	TGTGCCAGCAGCACAGGGTACAATGAGCAGTTCTTC
NA	TRBV18	TRBJ2-3	TRBD1	CASSPSGGSDTQYF	TGTGCCAGCTCACCCTCAGGGGGCTCAGATACGCAGTATTTT
NA	TRBV5-6	TRBJ2-1	TRBD1	CASSLTGTEFF	TGTGCCAGCAGCTTGACCGGGACAGAGTTCTTC
NA	TRBV18	TRBJ2-1	NA	CASSPPVPKGNEQFF	TGTGCCAGCTCACCACCGGTTCCAAAGGGCAATGAGCAGTTCTTC